The T cell receptor (beta chain) described here comes from a study of response to subunit inactivated influenza vaccine. General study points: Each seasonal influenza vaccination recruits few new T cells, the authors suggested.

CDR3 length equals 13 residues. J was trimmed by 5 bases and V by 10 bases; bases with no gene match: 3. In germline, CDR1 is MNHNS, CDR2 SASEGT. Using its own MiXCR run on the RT-PCR reads, TCRdb lists one record per CDR3 protein. The sample holds under 550,000 distinct CDR3 sequences, 7.6% seen once. A few counts support this clonotype. No antigen is known for it. The sequencing here drew on PBMCs from blood, taken around 25 months after vaccination. The chain recombines TRBV6-1 with TRBJ2-3; 13 bases align to TRBD2. The receptor's source is a man aged 45-69 years who received an inactivated influenza vaccine. This chain's CDR3 is CATRTSGGDTQYF. The DNA for the CDR3 is TGTGCCACGCGGACTAGCGGGGGAGATACGCAGTATTTT.